One and the same sample provided the 16 T cell receptor beta chains below, sequenced in a study of cytomegalovirus exposure and HLA in healthy donors. Assay used: immunoSEQ multiplex PCR; TCRdb lists only in-frame clones, some missing. The sample has just over 65,000 clones, around 97% seen once. The specimen was PBMCs. These receptor sequences come from a young woman in good health and CMV-seropositive.

This chain joins TRBV7-9 and TRBJ2-7; 8 nucleotides align to TRBD1. Per germline, CDR1 SEHNR and CDR2 FQNEAQ (reference sequence). The CDR3 contains 14 residues. Unmatched junction bases numbered 3, after V lost 5 bases and J lost 0 bases. CDR3 DNA: TGTGCCAGCAGCAGACAGGGGAGCTCCTACGAGCAGTACTTC. It yields the protein CASSRQGSSYEQYF.

The chain uses TRBV5-6 and TRBJ2-6; no firm D call. There are 15 residues in the CDR3. The V and J ends lost 3 bases and 1 base respectively, with 8 bases between them. Per germline, CDR1 SGHDT and CDR2 YYEEEE. DNA for the CDR3: TGTGCCAGCAGCTACGTCGGGTCTGGGGCCAACGTCCTGACTTTC. It codes for CASSYVGSGANVLTF.

This chain joins TRBV6-1 and TRBJ2-7; maybe TRBD2 (6 bases). V shed 5 bases and J shed 6 bases, with 14 bases lying between them. Germline V gives CDR1 MNHNS, CDR2 SASEGT. This CDR3 contains 13 residues. The CDR3 loop reads CASSLFRDSEQYF. DNA for the CDR3: TGTGCCAGCAGTCTATTCCGGGACTCCGAGCAGTACTTC.

The genes are TRBV28 and TRBJ2-3; D unresolved. The CDR3 is 14 amino acids. The germline CDR1 and CDR2 sequences are MDHEN and SYDVKM. Trimming cost V 5 bases and J 2 bases, with 11 bases left between them. This chain's CDR3 is CASSPGHSTDTQYF. CDR3 nucleotides: TGTGCCAGCAGTCCCGGTCACTCCACAGATACGCAGTATTTT.

The V gene is TRBV5-4, the J gene TRBJ2-5; 7 bases align to TRBD2. CDR1 is SGHNT and CDR2 is YYREEE in the germline V gene (reference sequence). The J segment lost 0 bases and the V segment lost 6 bases, leaving 8 bases of the junction unmatched. The CDR3 loop spans 15 amino acids. The CDR3 nucleotides are TGTGCCAGCACCCCGCTAGGGAGGGACCAAGAGACCCAGTACTTC. Its translation: CASTPLGRDQETQYF. Supplemented by reference TRBV5-4 and TRBJ2-5, the full variable domain reads ETGVTQSPTHLIKTRGQQVTLRCSSQSGHNTVSWYQQALGQGPQFIFQYYREEENGRGNFPPRFSGLQFPNYSSELNVNALELDDSALYLCASTPLGRDQETQYFGPGTRLLVL.

The chain joins TRBV10-1 to TRBJ2-1; 9 bases fit TRBD2. The CDR3 runs to 14 residues. V gave up 0 bases and J gave up 9 bases; unmatched junction bases: 3. The germline gives CDR1 WNHNN, CDR2 SYGVQD (reference sequence). The CDR3 reads CASSESLAGTEQFF. The CDR3, as DNA: TGCGCCAGCAGTGAGTCCCTAGCGGGAACTGAGCAGTTCTTC.

The CDR3: CASSEGPLGGYTGELFF. The CDR3 nucleotides read TGCGCCAGCAGTGAGGGGCCCTTGGGAGGATACACCGGGGAGCTGTTTTTT. The genes are TRBV10-2 and TRBJ2-2, with D maybe TRBD2 (6 bases). The V gene lost 2 bases and the J gene lost 3 bases, with 16 bases spanning the gap. Germline V CDR1 and CDR2: WSHSY, SAAADI. The CDR3 has 17 residues.

The rearrangement joins TRBV7-6 to TRBJ2-4; D perhaps matches TRBD1 (5 bases). The V gene's germline CDR1 is SGHVS and CDR2 FNYEAQ. The CDR3 runs to 13 residues. V dropped 0 bases and J dropped 5 bases, with 5 bases sitting between them. In DNA form, the CDR3 reads TGTGCCAGCAGCTTAGCAGGGGAAAACATTCAGTACTTC. Its translation is CASSLAGENIQYF.

The chain combines TRBV2 with TRBJ2-1, with 10 positions matching TRBD2. This CDR3 has 15 residues. V shed 6 bases and J 5 bases; nucleotides not matched to a gene: 7. Germline CDR1 and CDR2: SNHLY and FYNNEI. The CDR3 spells CASRVTSGTDNEQFF. DNA for the CDR3: TGTGCCAGCAGGGTAACTAGCGGGACTGACAATGAGCAGTTCTTC.

The chain uses TRBV27 and TRBJ2-1; D gene unclear. Trimming stripped 4 bases from V and 1 base from J, with 11 bases between. CDR1 is MNHEY, CDR2 SMNVEV, per germline (reference sequence). The CDR3 runs 15 residues. CDR3 in DNA: TGTGCCAGCAGTTCCCGTAGTTGGTCCTACAATGAGCAGTTCTTC. It codes for CASSSRSWSYNEQFF.

A single count supports this clone. This chain connects TRBV28 to TRBJ2-1; 9 nucleotides align to TRBD2. Germline CDR1 MDHEN, CDR2 SYDVKM. V was pared by 8 bases and J by 7 bases, with 9 bases of the junction left unmatched. This CDR3 comprises 14 residues. This chain's CDR3 is CASAQAGGKNEQFF. In nucleotides, the CDR3 is TGTGCCAGCGCACAAGCGGGAGGAAAGAATGAGCAGTTCTTC.

J is TRBJ2-2 and V is TRBV30; 10 bases are shared with TRBD2. Germline V lookup: CDR1 GTSNPN, CDR2 SVGIG (reference sequence). The CDR3 runs 15 residues. V lost 3 bases, J lost 3 bases, and 4 bases stayed unmatched. CDR3 nucleotides: TGTGCCTGGAGGGAGCGGGAGGGCCACACCGGGGAGCTGTTTTTT. It encodes CAWREREGHTGELFF.

The rearrangement joins TRBV28 to TRBJ2-3; the match to TRBD2 covers 7 bases. J lost 4 bases, V lost 5 bases, and 18 bases had no gene match. The V gene's germline CDR1 is MDHEN and CDR2 SYDVKM. This CDR3 comprises 18 residues. DNA of the CDR3: TGTGCCAGCAGTATCCGACTAGCTGTGGGAATGATATCAGATACGCAGTATTTT. Its protein product is CASSIRLAVGMISDTQYF.

This chain links TRBV7-2 with TRBJ2-7; 8 positions match TRBD1. CDR1 is SGHTA and CDR2 is FQGNSA in the germline V gene. Unmatched junction bases numbered 11, after V lost 2 bases and J lost 2 bases. This CDR3 region has 17 residues. CDR3 sequence (DNA): TGTGCCAGCAGCTTAAGGGGGGACAGGAGAGCTACCTACGAGCAGTACTTC. This gives the protein CASSLRGDRRATYEQYF.

V gene TRBV9 combines with J gene TRBJ1-2; perhaps TRBD1 as D (5 bases). The V end was cut by 2 bases, the J end by 7 bases, with 9 bases between. This CDR3 spans 12 amino acids. CDR1 and CDR2 from the germline V gene are SGDLS and YYNGEE. The CDR3 DNA follows: TGTGCCAGCAGCGTGGACACCGGTGGCTACACCTTC. Translated: CASSVDTGGYTF.

The chain uses TRBV9 and TRBJ2-1, with D possibly matching TRBD2 (5 bases). The V end lost 4 bases, the J end lost 0 bases, and 11 bases lay between the germline ends. CDR3 length: 15 residues. Germline assignment: CDR1 SGDLS and CDR2 YYNGEE. The CDR3 spells CASSPRTGSYNEQFF. In DNA form, the CDR3 reads TGTGCCAGCAGCCCCCGGACTGGCTCCTACAATGAGCAGTTCTTC. Together with reference TRBV9 and TRBJ2-1, the CDR3 gives the full variable domain: DSGVTQTPKHLITATGQRVTLRCSPRSGDLSVYWYQQSLDQGLQFLIQYYNGEERAKGNILERFSAQQFPDLHSELNLSSLELGDSALYFCASSPRTGSYNEQFFGPGTRLTVL.